The sequence of this TCR beta chain was determined in a study of blood T cells in healthy people across ages. General observations from the study: Across samples, TCR beta diversity tracked strongly with naive T cell percentage. Expanded clonotype changes were possibly confounded by unknown donor CMV status.

For the second PCR, which ran for roughly 7 to 11 cycles, a sample-barcoded 5' primer and a J-beta primer mix were used. Each TCR beta cDNA got a 12-nucleotide random molecular identifier. TCRdb analysed the 5' RACE reads with MiXCR anew, one entry per CDR3 protein. Of about 800,000 distinct CDR3 sequences detected, over 45% appear once; the ten largest clones hold approximately 23%. With regard to this clonotype: Its antigen remains unidentified.

Caucasian individuals from Russia who were healthy and aged about 6 to 95 acted as donors. This TCR came from a man aged 25-45 years in good health. Sequencing input: blood.

CDR3 sequence: CASSQAWDRSYGQYF. CDR3 DNA: TGCGCCAGCAGCCAAGCTTGGGACAGGTCCTACGGGCAGTACTTC. V gene TRBV4-3 combines with J gene TRBJ2-5; 8 nucleotides match TRBD1. V dropped 1 base and J dropped 11; count of bases not matched to a gene: 12. CDR3 length equals 15 residues. Looked up from germline, CDR1 is LGHNA and CDR2 is YSLEER.